A single sample is the source of the 10 T cell receptor beta chains below, sequenced in a study of molecular identifiers for immune sequencing clone quantification. TCRdb itself ran the PCR reads through MiXCR, one entry per CDR3 protein. The sample has 60,000 to 70,000 distinct CDR3 sequences, less than 20% seen once. The material sequenced was naive CD8+ T cells from blood, with Jurkat cell RNA spiked in. Subset described: FACS-sorted CD8+CD4-CCR7+CD45RA+ naive T cells. These receptors were obtained from a human donor in good health. Some libraries in this study had Jurkat cell RNA spiked in.

CDR3 nucleotide sequence: TGTGCCAGCAGTTCAGGGCTGGGGGACAAGCAGTACTTC. It yields the protein CASSSGLGDKQYF. The V call is TRBV27, the J call TRBJ2-7; D perhaps matches TRBD1 (6 bases). V was clipped by 4 bases and J by 8 bases, with 15 bases between them. Germline values: CDR1 MNHEY, CDR2 SMNVEV (reference sequence). The CDR3 contains 13 residues.

This sequence joins TRBV30 and TRBJ2-1, with D maybe TRBD1 (5 bases). This CDR3 has 13 amino acids. CDR1 GTSNPN and CDR2 SVGIG come from the germline V gene (reference sequence). The CDR3 loop is CARGLRANNEQFF. In DNA, the CDR3 is TGTGCTAGGGGCCTGAGAGCCAACAATGAGCAGTTCTTC.

This clonotype was observed at least ten times. This chain links TRBV27 with TRBJ1-5; perhaps TRBD1 as D (6 bases). The CDR3 extends over 14 amino acids. In germline, CDR1 is MNHEY, CDR2 SMNVEV (reference sequence). Trimming took off 2 bases at V and 4 bases at J, with 9 bases between the two ends. CDR3 in amino acids: CASSLQGLNQPQHF. DNA of the CDR3: TGTGCCAGCAGTTTACAGGGGTTAAATCAGCCCCAGCATTTT.

This clonotype was observed a few times. CDR3 protein: CASSVWLAGGNEQFF. CDR3 nucleotides: TGTGCCAGTAGTGTGTGGCTAGCGGGAGGCAATGAGCAGTTCTTC. The V call is TRBV19, the J call TRBJ2-1; 11 bases are a match to TRBD2. The V and J ends lost 5 bases and 6 bases, in that order; junction bases with no gene match: 6. This CDR3 spans 15 amino acids. Germline V CDR1 and CDR2: LNHDA, SQIVND (reference sequence). The full variable domain, in which reference TRBV19 and TRBJ2-1 provide the parts outside the CDR3, is DGGITQSPKYLFRKEGQNVTLSCEQNLNHDAMYWYRQDPGQGLRLIYYSQIVNDFQKGDIAEGYSVSREKKESFPLTVTSAQKNPTAFYLCASSVWLAGGNEQFFGPGTRLTVL.

This clonotype has at least ten counts. J is TRBJ2-7 and V is TRBV25-1, with D maybe TRBD2 (6 bases). The germline gives CDR1 MGHDK, CDR2 SYGVNS. The length of the CDR3 is 11 residues. V was shortened by 6 bases and J by 5 bases, with 8 bases between the two germline ends. The CDR3 here is CASRAGHEQYF. The CDR3 bases are TGTGCCAGCAGAGCGGGCCACGAGCAGTACTTC.

The chain links TRBV10-3 to TRBJ2-7; no clear D. The CDR3 contains 14 residues. Germline values: CDR1 ENHRY, CDR2 SYGVKD. The ends were cut back, 3 bases at V and 2 bases at J, with 11 bases in the middle. CDR3 sequence reads: CAISEEENTYEQYF. The CDR3 DNA sequence: TGTGCCATCAGTGAAGAGGAAAATACCTACGAGCAGTACTTC.

This clonotype came up many times. This CDR3 reads CASSLGVTDTQYF. The DNA for the CDR3 is TGTGCCAGCAGCTTGGGGGTCACAGATACGCAGTATTTT. The chain recombines TRBV7-2 with TRBJ2-3, with D perhaps given as TRBD1 or TRBD2 (5 bases each). Germline CDR1 is SGHTA and CDR2 is FQGNSA. Trimming shortened V by 3 bases and J by 2 bases, and 6 bases separated the two germline ends. CDR3 length: 13 residues.

This sequence joins TRBV12-3 or TRBV12-4 and TRBJ2-2, with a weak D call TRBD2 (5 bases). This CDR3 has 13 amino acids. V lost 3 bases and J 6 bases, leaving 8 bases between the germline ends. The CDR3 DNA sequence: TGTGCCAGCAGTTTGAGGGTTTCCGGGGAGCTGTTTTTT. It codes for CASSLRVSGELFF.

By share of the sample, this clonotype is medium-sized. The V gene is TRBV7-2, the J gene TRBJ2-3; 7 bases map to TRBD2. This CDR3 has 18 amino acids. V lost 1 base, J lost 4 bases, and 14 bases stayed unmatched. Germline V gene data show CDR1 as SGHTA and CDR2 as FQGNSA. In nucleotides, the CDR3 is TGTGCCAGCAGCTTAGACGGGGGGACTCATCTTTTCCCAGATACGCAGTATTTT. Residues: CASSLDGGTHLFPDTQYF.

This clonotype was observed at least ten times. J is TRBJ1-1 and V is TRBV7-8; tentative D call: TRBD1 (6 bases). Trimming removed 2 bases at V and 1 base at J, with 14 bases between. CDR3 length equals 16 residues. CDR1 and CDR2 from the germline V gene are SGHVS and FQNEAQ. The CDR3 DNA reads as TGTGCCAGCAGCTTAAGGGCAGGGGAACAGAACACTGAAGCTTTCTTT. Its translation: CASSLRAGEQNTEAFF.